The 30 T cell receptor beta chains presented below share a single source sample, sequenced in a study of tumor-infiltrating lymphocytes in primary liver carcinoma. In addition to blood RNA drawn from unsorted whole blood, germline DNA was extracted. Starting from 400 to 500 ng of total RNA, TCR beta cDNA was produced with a primer in the constant region. For TCR beta, libraries were produced by three nested multiplex PCR rounds using slightly modified ARM-PCR. The first two PCR rounds used TRBV1-TRBV30 primers with a Cbeta primer, roughly 10 cycles each. TCRdb called the multiplex PCR reads again in MiXCR, with one record for every CDR3 protein. The top ten hold about 6.1% of the sample, which has 330,000 or so distinct CDR3 sequences, almost 65% seen once. Sequenced input: peripheral blood. The source is a man aged 35-49 years with primary liver carcinoma and hepatitis B virus infection.

The count of this clonotype is one. A much larger clone differs by one base, so this may be a read error. The chain recombines TRBV29-1 with TRBJ1-2, with 8 bases that match TRBD1. The CDR3 runs to 13 residues. Germline CDR1 and CDR2: SQVTM and ANQGSEA. The CDR3 loop reads CSAGQGGGYDYTF. DNA of the CDR3: TGCAGCGCTGGACAGGGAGGTGGCTATGACTACACCTTC.

This clonotype occurred many times. The chain employs TRBV11-2 and TRBJ2-7; D tentatively fits TRBD1 or TRBD2 (6 bases each). CDR1 and CDR2 from the germline V gene are SGHAT and FQNNGV. Trimming removed 5 bases at V and 0 bases at J, with 17 bases between. The CDR3 runs 16 residues. CDR3 nucleotides: TGTGCCAGCAGCCCCCTCGAGGGGGGCCTCTCCTACGAGCAGTACTTC. Translated: CASSPLEGGLSYEQYF.

About this clonotype: No conserved phenylalanine or tryptophan is present at the end of the CDR3, so a read error is the likely explanation. The chain uses TRBV6-1 and TRBJ2-3, with D perhaps given as TRBD1 or TRBD2 (5 bases each). This CDR3 has 13 residues. V lost 7 bases and J lost 3, with 11 bases in between. Per germline, CDR1 MNHNS and CDR2 SASEGT. CDR3 protein: CASNKGPTDTQYL. The CDR3 nucleotides are TGTGCCAGCAACAAGGGACCGACAGATACGCAGTATTTG.

This clonotype was picked up one time. The genes are TRBV5-4 and TRBJ1-1, with D unclear. The CDR3 loop spans 14 amino acids. Germline CDR1 SGHNT, CDR2 YYREEE (reference sequence). V was clipped by 7 bases and J by 1 base, with 14 bases between them. CDR3: CASGIQGGNTEAFF. The CDR3 region has the DNA TGTGCCAGCGGCATTCAAGGAGGGAACACTGAAGCTTTCTTT.

This clonotype was recorded many times. J is TRBJ2-6 and V is TRBV5-1; D is uncertain. Germline V gene data show CDR1 as SGHRS and CDR2 as YFSETQ. Trimming shortened V by 1 base and J by 2 bases, and 10 bases separated the two germline ends. CDR3 size: 16 residues. The CDR3 protein is CASSLIEVTGANVLTF. DNA of the CDR3: TGCGCCAGCAGCTTGATAGAGGTTACTGGGGCCAACGTCCTGACTTTC.

This clonotype was found many times. This sequence joins TRBV6-6 and TRBJ2-6; D is undetermined. The CDR3 runs to 15 residues. Germline V gene sequence: CDR1 MNHNY, CDR2 SVGAGI (reference sequence). Trimming cost V 6 bases and J 0 bases, with 9 bases left between them. The CDR3 loop reads CASSSYSSGANVLTF. CDR3 nucleotide sequence: TGTGCCAGCAGCTCCTACAGCTCTGGGGCCAACGTCCTGACTTTC.

A remark on this clonotype: The junction and the germline gene differ at one end; a read error may be behind it. The chain couples TRBV4-1 to TRBJ2-2, with a possible D match to TRBD2 (6 bases). CDR3 size: 15 residues. CDR1 is MGHRA and CDR2 is YSYEKL in the germline V gene. The CDR3 spells CASSPILRTPGGLFF. DNA of the CDR3: TGCGCCAGCAGCCCCATCTTGAGGACCCCCGGGGGGCTGTTTTTT.

A remark on this clonotype: A read error may produce the germline difference seen at one junction end. This chain uses TRBV6-1 with TRBJ2-1, with 12 bases aligning to TRBD1. Germline CDR1 MNHNS, CDR2 SASEGT. The CDR3 sequence is 18 residues long. This CDR3 is CAISFGTGGPGGYNEQFF. For the CDR3, the DNA is TGTGCCATCAGTTTCGGGACAGGGGGCCCGGGGGGTTACAATGAGCAGTTCTTC.

This clonotype has a count of ten or more. J is TRBJ2-6 and V is TRBV30; the match to TRBD1 covers 8 bases. Trimming cost V 8 bases and J 1 base; bases outside gene matches: 4. The CDR3 consists of 14 residues. CDR1 and CDR2 (germline): GTSNPN, SVGIG (reference sequence). CDR3 sequence (DNA): TGTGCCGGGAACAGGGGGTCTGGGGCCAACGTCCTGACTTTC. It yields the protein CAGNRGSGANVLTF.

This clonotype was seen ten or more times. This chain links TRBV6-5 with TRBJ1-1; possibly TRBD1 for D (6 bases). V lost 6 bases and J lost 6, with 8 bases in between. The CDR3 runs 11 residues. Germline CDR1 MNHEY, CDR2 SVGAGI. The CDR3 DNA reads as TGTGCCAGCAGGTCAGGGGCTGAAGCTTTCTTT. Its translation: CASRSGAEAFF.

In the case of this clonotype: The junction departs from the called germline gene at one end, perhaps through a read error. J is TRBJ1-1 and V is TRBV4-1; 10 nucleotides agree with TRBD1. The length of the CDR3 is 17 residues. Germline CDR1 reads MGHRA; CDR2 reads YSYEKL. In DNA form, the CDR3 reads TGCACCAGCAGGGTCGGTCCGACAGGGGGCCCGAACACTGAAGCATTCTTT. Residues: CTSRVGPTGGPNTEAFF.

V is TRBV5-5 and J is TRBJ2-2; 9 bases are a match to TRBD1. The germline V gene encodes CDR1 SGHKS and CDR2 YYEKEE (reference sequence). Germline trimming cut 4 bases from V and 6 bases from J; bases unmatched to any gene: 16. This CDR3 contains 18 residues. The CDR3 region has the DNA TGTGCCAGCAGCAAAATCTACCGGGACAGGGTTATCTCCGGGGAGCTGTTTTTT. Translation: CASSKIYRDRVISGELFF.

The chain combines TRBV6-1 with TRBJ2-1, with a weak D call TRBD1 (7 bases). The CDR3 is made up of 17 amino acids. Trimming left V 1 base short and J 10 bases short, with 23 bases between. CDR1 MNHNS and CDR2 SASEGT come from the germline V gene. CDR3 residues: CASSEGHLGAGGTEQFF. CDR3 sequence (DNA): TGTGCCAGCAGTGAAGGACACTTGGGGGCAGGGGGGACCGAGCAGTTCTTC.

CDR3 in amino acids: CASSGSGRAYTGELFF. In nucleotides, the CDR3 is TGTGCCAGCAGCGGCAGCGGGAGGGCCTACACCGGGGAGCTGTTTTTT. The chain combines TRBV5-4 with TRBJ2-2; TRBD2 aligns across 10 bases. From germline, CDR1 is SGHNT and CDR2 YYREEE (reference sequence). The CDR3 has 16 amino acids. The J segment lost 3 bases and the V segment lost 4 bases, leaving 6 bases of the junction unmatched. The full variable domain, completed using reference TRBV5-4 and TRBJ2-2, is ETGVTQSPTHLIKTRGQQVTLRCSSQSGHNTVSWYQQALGQGPQFIFQYYREEENGRGNFPPRFSGLQFPNYSSELNVNALELDDSALYLCASSGSGRAYTGELFFGEGSRLTVL.

This clonotype was observed many times. CDR3 nucleotides: TGTGCCAGCACTCCTAACGGGGAGACCCAGTACTTC. It codes for CASTPNGETQYF. The chain combines TRBV6-1 with TRBJ2-5; D is unclear. The CDR3 is made up of 12 amino acids. Germline V gene data show CDR1 as MNHNS and CDR2 as SASEGT. Trimming removed 7 bases from V and 5 bases from J, with 11 bases in between.

The chain employs TRBV29-1 and TRBJ2-2; D remains unclear. This CDR3 is 15 amino acids long. Trimming left V 4 bases short and J 1 base short, with 13 bases between. The germline V gene has CDR1 SQVTM and CDR2 ANQGSEA. The CDR3 here is CSVVSRRVNTGELFF. CDR3 coding DNA: TGCAGCGTTGTATCTAGAAGGGTGAACACCGGGGAGCTGTTTTTT.

Only one count was recorded for this clonotype. Possible read error: a much larger clone is one base away. The chain is built from TRBV29-1 and TRBJ1-2; TRBD1 might be the D (6 bases). The CDR3 contains 12 residues. Germline V CDR1 and CDR2: SQVTM, ANQGSEA. The CDR3, as DNA: TGCAGCGTCGCAGGGGTTAACTATGGCTACATCTTC. Its translation is CSVAGVNYGYIF.

Ten or more counts support this clonotype. V and J are TRBV6-1 and TRBJ2-7, with 7 bases matching TRBD1. This CDR3 is built from 15 residues. From germline, CDR1 is MNHNS and CDR2 SASEGT. The trim removed 7 bases at V and 0 bases at J, leaving 9 bases unmatched. CDR3 DNA sequence: TGTGCCAGCACTGACAGGGTTCCCGCCTCCTACGAGCAGTACTTC. This encodes CASTDRVPASYEQYF.

J is TRBJ2-1 and V is TRBV29-1, with 9 bases identical to TRBD2. The CDR3 runs 15 residues. Germline CDR1 SQVTM, CDR2 ANQGSEA. CDR3 in DNA: TGCAGTGTTAAAGAAGCGGGGGGACTATACAATGAGCAGTTCTTC. Translating it yields CSVKEAGGLYNEQFF.

About this clonotype: One junction end disagrees with the germline gene, perhaps due to a read error. V gene TRBV4-2 combines with J gene TRBJ1-2, with 10 positions matching TRBD1. CDR1 is LGHNA, CDR2 YNFKEQ, per germline. The CDR3 has 15 residues. CDR3 protein: CASSQGGTGDYGYTF. For the CDR3, the DNA is TGTGCCAGTAGCCAAGGAGGGACAGGGGACTATGGCTACACCTTC.

This clonotype was counted a single time. One end of the junction fails to match germline, which may point to a read error. The CDR3 nucleotides are TGTGCCAGCTGTGAACGCGAGATAAAGCAGTACTTC. The encoded protein is CASCEREIKQYF. This chain connects TRBV6-1 to TRBJ2-5; unclear D gene. In germline, CDR1 is MNHNS, CDR2 SASEGT. The CDR3 consists of 12 residues.

This clonotype showed up just a few times. The genes are TRBV28 and TRBJ2-4, with no clear D. Trimming removed 6 bases from V and 5 bases from J, with 8 bases in between. The CDR3 is 12 residues long. Germline values: CDR1 MDHEN, CDR2 SYDVKM. The CDR3 loop is CASSLTENIQYF. The CDR3 DNA reads TGTGCCAGCAGCCTAACCGAAAACATTCAGTACTTC. The full variable domain, completed using reference TRBV28 and TRBJ2-4, is DVKVTQSSRYLVKRTGEKVFLECVQDMDHENMFWYRQDPGLGLRLIYFSYDVKMKEKGDIPEGYSVSREKKERFSLILESASTNQTSMYLCASSLTENIQYFGAGTRLSVL.

With regard to this clonotype: A single base separates this from a much larger clone, so it may be a read error. The rearrangement uses TRBV12-3 or TRBV12-4 and TRBJ1-1; 9 bases are a match to TRBD1. CDR3 size: 15 residues. As DNA, the CDR3 is TGTGCCAGCAGGACTTTACAGGGGGCCGACACTGAAGTTTTCTTT. It codes for CASRTLQGADTEVFF.

This clonotype was detected only a few times. V is TRBV7-9 and J is TRBJ2-1; 9 positions agree with TRBD1. Germline V lookup: CDR1 SEHNR, CDR2 FQNEAQ (reference sequence). This CDR3 has 16 residues. The junction had 10 bases not matched to a gene; V was cut back by 4 bases and J by 6 bases. The CDR3 bases are TGTGCCAGCAGCTCAACCCGGGACAGGGTGAGCAATGAGCAGTTCTTC. Its translation is CASSSTRDRVSNEQFF.

This clonotype has at least ten counts. J is TRBJ2-2 and V is TRBV6-1, with D uncertain. Trimming shortened V by 11 bases and J by 2 bases, and 21 bases separated the two germline ends. Germline assignment: CDR1 MNHNS and CDR2 SASEGT. This CDR3 has 16 residues. The CDR3 region has the DNA TGTGCCTCGCAGCAAGGCACAGCTTTTAACACCGGGGAGCTGTTTTTT. It encodes CASQQGTAFNTGELFF.

As regards this clonotype: A read error may produce the germline difference seen at one junction end. V gene TRBV11-2 combines with J gene TRBJ2-7; D ambiguous. The CDR3 totals 12 residues. Germline CDR1 SGHAT, CDR2 FQNNGV. The CDR3 region has the DNA TGTGCCAGCAGCCCCATGCTTTACGAACAGTACTTC. Residues: CASSPMLYEQYF.

This chain links TRBV10-3 with TRBJ2-5; D remains unclear. The CDR3 has 12 residues. With 8 bases removed from V and 2 bases from J, the gap between germline ends came to 9 bases. The germline gives CDR1 ENHRY, CDR2 SYGVKD. This CDR3 is CAIGNLQETQYF. The DNA for the CDR3 is TGTGCCATCGGTAACTTACAAGAGACCCAGTACTTC.

This clonotype was detected a few times. The chain is built from TRBV14 and TRBJ2-7; the D call may be TRBD1 or TRBD2 (5 bases each). With 6 bases removed from V and 7 bases from J, the gap between germline ends came to 16 bases. Germline values: CDR1 SGHDN, CDR2 FVKESK. CDR3 length: 13 residues. As DNA, the CDR3 is TGTGCCAGCAGTCGACCCGGGACCGAAGAGCAGTACTTC. Residues: CASSRPGTEEQYF.

Details on this clonotype: Given a much more abundant clone one base away, this may be a read error. The chain combines TRBV6-6 with TRBJ1-1; 8 bases align to TRBD1. The CDR3 totals 15 residues. In germline, CDR1 is MNHNY, CDR2 SVGAGI (reference sequence). CDR3 amino acids: CVSSRPDRADTEAFF. CDR3 DNA sequence: TGTGTCAGCAGTCGCCCGGACAGGGCAGACACTGAAGCTTTCTTT.

This clonotype was counted between two and nine times. The chain is built from TRBV28 and TRBJ2-5; TRBD2 agrees at 7 bases. The germline V gene encodes CDR1 MDHEN and CDR2 SYDVKM. The CDR3 covers 15 residues. V lost 6 bases and J lost 2; bases outside the gene matches: 9. CDR3 sequence (DNA): TGTGCCAGCAGCCCGAGGGAGGGGCAACAAGAGACCCAGTACTTC. It is translated as CASSPREGQQETQYF.